This T cell receptor beta chain is from a study of shared clonotypes between healthy human individuals. Study-level background: Researchers assigned three CD4 naive, three CD4 memory, two CD8 naive and one CD8 memory plate to each donor.

CDR1 and CDR2 from the germline V gene are MNHNS and SASEGT. CDR3 length equals 16 residues. Trimming took 3 bases from V and 5 from J, leaving 18 bases between them. Sorted-subset replicate PCR reactions contained 200 ng DNA, corresponding to approximately 30,000 T cell genomes. Assay used: immunoSEQ multiplex PCR; TCRdb lists only in-frame clones, some missing. The sample lists about 2.3 million clones; under 95% were seen once. Everyone who donated was a Caucasian adult who lived in Nashville, Tennessee. In the CD4+ fraction, cells were divided into CD45RA+ naive and CD45RA-negative memory subsets.

The chain joins TRBV6-1 to TRBJ2-3; possibly TRBD2 for D (6 bases). The sequenced material came from naive CD4+ T cells from PBMCs. As to subset: CD45RA+ positively selected. The TCR originated in a man younger than 35 in good health. Some clones in this sample may be carry-over from other donors' samples. The CDR3 protein is CASSDGPHGSGDTQYF. The CDR3 DNA sequence: TGTGCCAGCAGTGACGGACCCCACGGGAGTGGAGATACGCAGTATTTT.